The 23 T cell receptor beta chains reported below all come from one sample, sequenced in a study of blood T cell repertoires in COVID-19. TCRdb's table, derived via immunoSEQ multiplex PCR, lists solely in-frame clones and lacks some. This sample has some 170,000 clones; around four fifths occur once, and the top ten carry about 6.7%. The sample taken for sequencing was peripheral blood. The receptors derive from a woman aged 40-49 years with COVID-19, enrolled during active disease.

In its sample, this clone was seen once. V and J are TRBV9 and TRBJ1-1, with D perhaps matching TRBD1 (5 bases). The V gene's germline CDR1 is SGDLS and CDR2 YYNGEE. The CDR3 sequence is 14 residues long. V was clipped by 0 bases and J by 3 bases, with 9 bases between them. The CDR3 DNA sequence: TGTGCCAGCAGCGTAGTTTCGGGGGACACTGAAGCTTTCTTT. It is translated as CASSVVSGDTEAFF. Full variable domain (remainder filled in from reference TRBV9 and TRBJ1-1): DSGVTQTPKHLITATGQRVTLRCSPRSGDLSVYWYQQSLDQGLQFLIQYYNGEERAKGNILERFSAQQFPDLHSELNLSSLELGDSALYFCASSVVSGDTEAFFGQGTRLTVV.

This clone was seen ten or more times. The V call is TRBV10-1, the J call TRBJ1-3, with D unresolved. Trimming cost V 3 bases and J 0 bases, with 9 bases left between them. Germline V gene sequence: CDR1 WNHNN, CDR2 SYGVQD (reference sequence). The CDR3 is made up of 15 amino acids. The CDR3 sequence: CASSDYPDSGNTIYF. Written as DNA, the CDR3 is TGCGCCAGCAGTGATTACCCAGACTCTGGAAACACCATATATTTT.

With respect to this clone: Because the CDR3's place on the DNA is in doubt, the DNA is left out and the CDR3 is given as listed by TCRdb. This chain links TRBV21-1 with TRBJ1-3; TRBD1 is the table's D call and was not checked against the DNA. TRBV21-1 is a listed pseudogene. The CDR3 numbers 15 amino acids, ends counted. The CDR3 loop reads CASSVAQGAGNTIYF.

The chain recombines TRBV10-2 with TRBJ2-2; maybe TRBD1 (6 bases). This CDR3 spans 13 amino acids. CDR1 and CDR2 from the germline V gene are WSHSY and SAAADI. Trimming shortened V by 8 bases and J by 7 bases, and 14 bases separated the two germline ends. The DNA for the CDR3 is TGCGCCAGCGGGGACAACCGGATCGGGGAGCTGTTTTTT. This encodes CASGDNRIGELFF.

The rearrangement joins TRBV27 to TRBJ1-5; 7 bases map to TRBD1. V shed 2 bases and J 3 bases; nucleotides not matched to a gene: 1. CDR3 length equals 14 residues. CDR1 MNHEY and CDR2 SMNVEV come from the germline V gene (reference sequence). CDR3 bases: TGTGCCAGCAGTTTACAGGGGGACAATCAGCCCCAGCATTTT. Translating gives CASSLQGDNQPQHF.

The J gene is TRBJ2-3, the V gene TRBV5-4; 8 nucleotides line up with TRBD1. V lost 4 bases and J lost 1; bases outside the gene matches: 11. Germline V gives CDR1 SGHNT, CDR2 YYREEE (reference sequence). The CDR3 sequence is 17 residues long. As DNA, the CDR3 is TGTGCCAGCAGCCCAAGAATGACAGGGGTGGGCACAGATACGCAGTATTTT. Its protein is CASSPRMTGVGTDTQYF.

V usage is TRBV3-1 (or the pseudogene TRBV3-2) and J usage is TRBJ1-1; unclear D gene. The CDR3 has 14 amino acids. Germline lookup yields CDR1 LGHDT and CDR2 YNNKEL (reference sequence). Trimming removed 0 bases from V and 10 bases from J, with 15 bases in between. In nucleotides, the CDR3 is TGTGCCAGCAGCCAAGAAGGTGGGTCTCGCGGAGCTTTCTTT. Encoded protein: CASSQEGGSRGAFF.

The count of this clone is one. This chain links TRBV9 with TRBJ2-1, with 14 bases matching TRBD2. CDR3 size: 15 residues. Germline CDR1 is SGDLS and CDR2 is YYNGEE. With 3 bases clipped from V and 7 bases from J, the junction kept 3 bases outside the gene matches. CDR3: CASSEGTSGGNEQFF. The CDR3 bases are TGTGCCAGCAGCGAGGGGACTAGCGGGGGTAATGAGCAGTTCTTC.

The chain links TRBV28 to TRBJ2-1; D possibly corresponds to TRBD1 (6 bases). The CDR3 has 14 residues. Germline values: CDR1 MDHEN, CDR2 SYDVKM. The V end was cut by 6 bases, the J end by 9 bases, with 18 bases between. The CDR3 DNA is TGTGCCAGCAGCAGGACAGTAGGGTCGGCTGAGCAGTTCTTC. Its translation: CASSRTVGSAEQFF.

The rearrangement links TRBV10-3 to TRBJ1-1; D perhaps matches TRBD1 (5 bases). The V and J ends lost 6 bases and 1 base respectively, with 6 bases between them. Germline V gives CDR1 ENHRY, CDR2 SYGVKD. The CDR3 is 12 amino acids. Written as DNA, the CDR3 is TGTGCCATCAGAGGGGAGAACACTGAAGCTTTCTTT. As protein: CAIRGENTEAFF.

The chain uses TRBV7-3 and TRBJ2-2; D gene uncertain. V shed 4 bases and J shed 6 bases, with 6 bases lying between them. This CDR3 is built from 12 residues. CDR1 is SGHTA and CDR2 is FQGTGA in the germline V gene. The CDR3 nucleotides read TGTGCCAGCAGCTCCTCCGCCGGGGAGCTGTTTTTT. It yields the protein CASSSSAGELFF.

The rearrangement uses TRBV29-1 and TRBJ2-3; TRBD2 agrees at 15 bases. Germline assignment: CDR1 SQVTM and CDR2 ANQGSEA. The V segment lost 8 bases and the J segment 3 bases; nucleotides outside the gene matches: 6. This CDR3 region has 15 residues. The CDR3 reads CSFRGTSGGTDTQYF. DNA for the CDR3: TGCAGCTTCCGAGGGACTAGCGGGGGGACAGATACGCAGTATTTT.

This chain connects TRBV2 to TRBJ2-5, with D maybe TRBD1 (6 bases). V was shortened by 5 bases and J by 1 base, with 11 bases between the two germline ends. The CDR3 extends over 14 amino acids. Germline V CDR1 and CDR2: SNHLY, FYNNEI. In nucleotides, the CDR3 is TGTGCCAGCAGTCCCCGGACAGTCCAAGAGACCCAGTACTTC. This sequence encodes CASSPRTVQETQYF.

This clone was observed many times. The chain couples TRBV14 to TRBJ1-5; TRBD1 might be the D (5 bases). CDR3 length: 17 residues. V was shortened by 4 bases and J by 2 bases, with 18 bases between the two germline ends. The germline V gene has CDR1 SGHDN and CDR2 FVKESK. The CDR3 loop reads CASSPTPGGRGNQPQHF. CDR3 coding DNA: TGTGCCAGCAGCCCCACCCCGGGGGGGAGGGGCAATCAGCCCCAGCATTTT.

In DNA form, the CDR3 reads TGTGCCAGCAGCGCCCCCAGGGGACAGGGAACTAATGAGCAGTTCTTC. Amino acids: CASSAPRGQGTNEQFF. J is TRBJ2-1 and V is TRBV9, with TRBD1 identical over 9 bases. CDR3 length: 16 amino acids. Germline V gene data show CDR1 as SGDLS and CDR2 as YYNGEE. The ends lost 3 bases at V and 7 bases at J; junction bases unmatched: 11. Together with reference TRBV9 and TRBJ2-1, the CDR3 gives the full variable domain: DSGVTQTPKHLITATGQRVTLRCSPRSGDLSVYWYQQSLDQGLQFLIQYYNGEERAKGNILERFSAQQFPDLHSELNLSSLELGDSALYFCASSAPRGQGTNEQFFGPGTRLTVL.

The table lists this clone with a count of one. The CDR3 loop is CASSSWDRGYEQYF. The CDR3 DNA reads as TGTGCCAGCAGTTCCTGGGACAGGGGCTACGAGCAGTACTTC. This rearrangement joins TRBV27 to TRBJ2-7, with TRBD1 matching 10 bases. The CDR3 loop spans 14 amino acids. V lost 4 bases, J lost 3 bases, and 3 bases stayed unmatched. From germline, CDR1 is MNHEY and CDR2 SMNVEV (reference sequence).

The genes are TRBV7-5 and TRBJ1-2. TRBV7-5 counts as a pseudogene. The CDR3 has 15 amino acids. CDR3 sequence (DNA): TGTGTCAGAAGCTTGGCAGGACCGGGGAAAGTTGGCTACACCTTC. Translation: CVRSLAGPGKVGYTF.

The rearrangement joins TRBV7-9 to TRBJ1-2, with D hard to call. CDR1 and CDR2 from the germline V gene are SEHNR and FQNEAQ (reference sequence). V was pared by 2 bases and J by 2 bases, with 6 bases between. This CDR3 has 13 residues. CDR3 region: CASSLNTNYGYTF. The DNA for the CDR3 is TGTGCCAGCAGCTTAAACACAAACTATGGCTACACCTTC.

The chain employs TRBV7-2 and TRBJ2-3; TRBD2 might be the D (6 bases). This CDR3 is built from 15 residues. CDR1 and CDR2 (germline): SGHTA, FQGNSA. Deletions cut 0 bases from V and 5 bases from J, with 12 bases between. CDR3 nucleotides: TGTGCCAGCAGCTTAGCCGGGAGTCTCGTAGATACGCAGTATTTT. As protein: CASSLAGSLVDTQYF.

The gene calls are TRBV20-1 and TRBJ2-3; TRBD2 matches at 7 bases. The length of the CDR3 is 15 residues. Germline CDR1 reads DFQATT; CDR2 reads SNEGSKA (reference sequence). V gave up 3 bases and J gave up 5 bases; unmatched junction bases: 11. CDR3 in amino acids: CSASMLAVRGDTQYF. The CDR3 region has the DNA TGCAGTGCTAGTATGCTAGCGGTCCGGGGAGATACGCAGTATTTT.

The chain uses TRBV28 and TRBJ2-3; 10 bases map to TRBD1. Germline trimming cut 6 bases from V and 5 bases from J; bases unmatched to any gene: 11. The CDR3 has 16 residues. CDR1 and CDR2 from the germline V gene are MDHEN and SYDVKM. The CDR3 sequence is CASSPPGTGAVDTQYF. The DNA of the CDR3 is TGTGCCAGCAGCCCCCCCGGGACAGGGGCCGTAGATACGCAGTATTTT.

The chain combines TRBV4-2 with TRBJ2-5; 8 bases line up with TRBD2. Losses at the gene ends were 1 base for V and 5 bases for J; bases not matched to a gene: 12. The germline CDR1 and CDR2 sequences are LGHNA and YNFKEQ. The CDR3 is 17 amino acids. The CDR3 DNA sequence: TGTGCCAGCAGCCAAGTTCCGAGCGGGAGCTCTCGGGAGACCCAGTACTTC. It yields the protein CASSQVPSGSSRETQYF.

This chain links TRBV9 with TRBJ2-1; TRBD2 might be the D (6 bases). Germline assignment: CDR1 SGDLS and CDR2 YYNGEE. This CDR3 has 12 amino acids. Between the trimmed V and J ends, which lost 4 bases and 7 bases, there was a span of 9 bases. In DNA, the CDR3 is TGTGCCAGCAGCCCCCGGGAGAATGAGCAGTTCTTC. It codes for CASSPRENEQFF.